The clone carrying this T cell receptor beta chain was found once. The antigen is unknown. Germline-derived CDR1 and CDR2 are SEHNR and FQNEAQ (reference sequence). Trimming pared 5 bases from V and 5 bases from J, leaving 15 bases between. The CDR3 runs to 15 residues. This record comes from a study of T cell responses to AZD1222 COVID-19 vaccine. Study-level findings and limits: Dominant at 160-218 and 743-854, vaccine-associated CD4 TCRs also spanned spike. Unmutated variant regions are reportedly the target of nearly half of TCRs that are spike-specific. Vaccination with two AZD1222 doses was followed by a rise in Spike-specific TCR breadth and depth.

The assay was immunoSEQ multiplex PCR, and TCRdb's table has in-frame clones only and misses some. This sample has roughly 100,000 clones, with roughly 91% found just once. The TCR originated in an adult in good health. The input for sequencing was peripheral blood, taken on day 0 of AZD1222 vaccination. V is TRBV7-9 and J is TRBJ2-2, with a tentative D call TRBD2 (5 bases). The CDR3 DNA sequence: TGTGCCAGCAGCGCGCGACAACTAGTTACCGGGGAGCTGTTTTTT. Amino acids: CASSARQLVTGELFF.